One sample yielded the 17 T cell receptor beta chains listed below, sequenced in a study of long-term antiretroviral therapy in people with HIV. Version v3.0 of the immunoSEQ assay was performed at survey level. Some clones are missing from TCRdb's copy, which holds only in-frame ones; the method was immunoSEQ multiplex PCR. Altogether about 28,000 clones are present, approximately 83% being singletons, with the ten largest covering 3.8%. The sequencing used unsorted PBMCs, collected 0.8 years before starting antiretroviral therapy. The receptor set was obtained from a man aged 18-30 years with HIV.

The genes are TRBV14 and TRBJ2-5; maybe TRBD2 (6 bases). Germline assignment: CDR1 SGHDN and CDR2 FVKESK. The CDR3 is 16 residues long. V lost 1 base, J lost 4 bases, and 16 bases lay in between. CDR3 loop: CASSQVMGGRAETQYF. The CDR3 coding sequence is TGTGCCAGCAGCCAAGTGATGGGGGGAAGAGCAGAGACCCAGTACTTC.

This sequence joins TRBV6-5 and TRBJ2-7, with TRBD2 as a possible D gene (5 bases). V was trimmed by 4 bases and J by 3 bases, leaving 16 bases between them. Germline CDR1 reads MNHEY; CDR2 reads SVGAGI. The CDR3 has 15 amino acids. The CDR3 nucleotides are TGTGCCAGCAGTTTGGGCGGGCCGAACCTCTACGAGCAGTACTTC. This sequence encodes CASSLGGPNLYEQYF.

The chain recombines TRBV5-4 with TRBJ2-7; 10 bases map to TRBD2. The J segment lost 6 bases and the V segment lost 5 bases, leaving 11 bases of the junction unmatched. The CDR3 loop spans 15 amino acids. Germline V gene data show CDR1 as SGHNT and CDR2 as YYREEE (reference sequence). The CDR3 DNA follows: TGTGCCAGCAGGCCGTATCTAGCGGGAGAAGGCGAGCAGTACTTC. Its translation: CASRPYLAGEGEQYF. Together with reference TRBV5-4 and TRBJ2-7, the CDR3 gives the full variable domain: ETGVTQSPTHLIKTRGQQVTLRCSSQSGHNTVSWYQQALGQGPQFIFQYYREEENGRGNFPPRFSGLQFPNYSSELNVNALELDDSALYLCASRPYLAGEGEQYFGPGTRLTVT.

V and J are TRBV27 and TRBJ2-1; D perhaps matches TRBD1 (6 bases). CDR1 and CDR2 from the germline V gene are MNHEY and SMNVEV (reference sequence). V was clipped by 2 bases and J by 2 bases, with 10 bases between them. This CDR3 comprises 15 residues. The CDR3 nucleotides are TGTGCCAGCAGTTTAGTGGACAGAGCCTACAATGAGCAGTTCTTC. Translated: CASSLVDRAYNEQFF.

This rearrangement joins TRBV11-2 to TRBJ1-4; D is ambiguous. Germline values: CDR1 SGHAT, CDR2 FQNNGV. CDR3 length: 14 residues. V shed 1 base and J shed 8 bases, with 11 bases lying between them. In DNA, the CDR3 is TGTGCCAGCAGCTTAGCGGGGTCGGGGGAAAAACTGTTTTTT. Translated: CASSLAGSGEKLFF.

The chain recombines TRBV7-9 with TRBJ2-7; D assignment may be TRBD1 or TRBD2 (6 bases each). The germline V and J ends were trimmed by 5 bases and 5 bases, with 13 bases remaining between them. The CDR3 runs to 13 residues. Germline V gene sequence: CDR1 SEHNR, CDR2 FQNEAQ (reference sequence). CDR3 nucleotide sequence: TGTGCCAGCAGCCTGACGGGGGCGAACGAGCAGTACTTC. Translated: CASSLTGANEQYF.

This clone occurred once. This chain joins TRBV6-5 and TRBJ2-1; TRBD2 agrees at 10 bases. Germline loops: CDR1 MNHEY, CDR2 SVGAGI. CDR3 length equals 15 residues. V trimming: 7 bases; J trimming: 8 bases; junction bases outside the gene matches: 11. CDR3 in amino acids: CASTPLPAGGHEQFF. The CDR3 DNA sequence: TGTGCCAGCACTCCGCTTCCAGCGGGAGGGCATGAGCAGTTCTTC.

This sequence joins TRBV2 and TRBJ1-6; TRBD1 is a possible D gene (5 bases). The germline V and J ends were trimmed by 3 bases and 8 bases, with 11 bases remaining between them. CDR3 length equals 14 residues. Germline V CDR1 and CDR2: SNHLY, FYNNEI. CDR3 sequence reads: CASSEGQGDSPLHF. As DNA, the CDR3 is TGTGCCAGCAGTGAGGGTCAAGGGGATTCACCCCTCCACTTT.

The chain couples TRBV9 to TRBJ2-3, with 7 bases matching TRBD2. Trimming cost V 1 base and J 4 bases; bases outside gene matches: 9. This CDR3 comprises 16 residues. Germline lookup yields CDR1 SGDLS and CDR2 YYNGEE. Here the CDR3 DNA reads TGTGCCAGCAGCGTATGGGCGGGGGAGGAGGCAGATACGCAGTATTTT. Its translation is CASSVWAGEEADTQYF.

The chain has TRBV5-1 and TRBJ1-4; D is possibly TRBD1 (5 bases). The CDR3 covers 14 residues. Germline CDR1 reads SGHRS; CDR2 reads YFSETQ. V was pared by 0 bases and J by 8 bases, with 11 bases between. For the CDR3, the DNA is TGCGCCAGCAGCTTGGGCCAGGGCGAGGAAAAACTGTTTTTT. Translated, it gives CASSLGQGEEKLFF.

This chain's CDR3 is CAISSAGLSNYGYTF. CDR3 bases: TGTGCCATCAGCTCGGCAGGGTTATCTAACTATGGCTACACCTTC. The chain combines TRBV10-3 with TRBJ1-2, with D possibly matching TRBD1 (5 bases). CDR3 length equals 15 residues. Per the germline V gene, CDR1 is ENHRY and CDR2 is SYGVKD. Trimming left V 6 bases short and J 0 bases short, with 14 bases between.

The chain uses TRBV19 and TRBJ2-7; TRBD2 matches 7 bases. J was trimmed by 4 bases and V by 10 bases; bases with no gene match: 4. CDR1 LNHDA and CDR2 SQIVND come from the germline V gene (reference sequence). The CDR3 is 11 amino acids. The CDR3 is CATSGGYEQYF. CDR3 coding DNA: TGTGCCACATCCGGGGGGTACGAGCAGTACTTC.

The chain combines TRBV6-5 with TRBJ1-4; no clear D gene. Trimming stripped 5 bases from V and 7 bases from J, with 17 bases between. CDR1 is MNHEY and CDR2 is SVGAGI in the germline V gene. The CDR3 loop spans 15 amino acids. The CDR3, as DNA: TGTGCCAGCAGTGGTTCTCTCCTTAGCACTGAAAAACTGTTTTTT. Its protein is CASSGSLLSTEKLFF.

CDR3 in DNA: TGTGCCAGCAGAGGACTAGCGGGGCTGGGGCAAGAGACCCAGTACTTC. It yields the protein CASRGLAGLGQETQYF. V is TRBV6-6 and J is TRBJ2-5, with 12 bases fitting TRBD2. The CDR3 is 16 residues long. V lost 6 bases and J lost 2; bases outside the gene matches: 7. CDR1 and CDR2 from the germline V gene are MNHNY and SVGAGI (reference sequence).

The chain uses TRBV15 and TRBJ2-7, with 8 nucleotides matching TRBD1. Per the germline V gene, CDR1 is LNHNV and CDR2 is YYDKDF (reference sequence). This CDR3 contains 14 residues. J lost 3 bases, V lost 3 bases, and 4 bases had no gene match. The CDR3 here is CATSRDREVYEQYF. The DNA of the CDR3 is TGTGCCACCAGCAGGGACAGGGAAGTCTACGAGCAGTACTTC.

V usage is TRBV19 and J usage is TRBJ1-1, with D possibly TRBD1 on 5 matching bases. Germline assignment: CDR1 LNHDA and CDR2 SQIVND (reference sequence). CDR3 length equals 14 residues. V was trimmed by 7 bases and J by 1 base, leaving 13 bases between them. CDR3 nucleotides: TGTGCCAGTATGGGCCCAAGGGGGAACACTGAAGCTTTCTTT. Its translation is CASMGPRGNTEAFF.

J is TRBJ2-1 and V is TRBV14; 7 nucleotides agree with TRBD1. Germline V CDR1 and CDR2: SGHDN, FVKESK. The CDR3 is 13 amino acids. With 0 bases clipped from V and 9 bases from J, the junction kept 2 bases outside the gene matches. The CDR3: CASSQDYRGEQFF. The CDR3 coding sequence is TGTGCCAGCAGCCAAGATTACAGGGGTGAGCAGTTCTTC.